One sample yielded the 10 T cell receptor beta chains listed below, sequenced in a study of blood T cell repertoires in COVID-19 (dated by TCRdb to 2018 to 2020). Library construction relied on the immunoSEQ multiplex PCR assay. Entries here come from immuneACCESS through TCRdb and include only in-frame sequences with V and J called. Some clones fail to appear in such tables; in the studies checked, an unresolved V gene covers under half of the shortfall, and the cause of the remainder is unknown. The sample table holds some 270,000 clones, of which under 90% were seen once. The ten largest account for approximately 2.2% of the sample. Sequencing input: peripheral blood. Every receptor here comes from a man aged 50 to 59 with acute or convalescent COVID-19.

This chain uses TRBV20-1 with TRBJ1-1; 8 nucleotides match TRBD1. The CDR3 sequence is 12 residues long. Germline lookup yields CDR1 DFQATT and CDR2 SNEGSKA (reference sequence). Trimming removed 3 bases from V and 10 bases from J; junction bases left unmatched: 7. The CDR3 nucleotides are TGCAGTGCTAGTGTGACAGGGGTAGGAGCTTTCTTT. Translated, it gives CSASVTGVGAFF.

V and J are TRBV6-1 and TRBJ1-2; the match to TRBD1 covers 8 bases. Losses at the gene ends were 1 base for V and 6 bases for J; bases not matched to a gene: 10. The CDR3 spans 16 residues. Germline CDR1 is MNHNS and CDR2 is SASEGT. CDR3 sequence reads: CASSEEVRGLVDGYTF. The CDR3 DNA reads TGTGCCAGCAGTGAAGAGGTCAGGGGGCTCGTGGATGGCTACACCTTC.

The chain carries TRBV20-1 and TRBJ2-7, with TRBD1 identical over 8 bases. This CDR3 region has 12 residues. Looked up from germline, CDR1 is DFQATT and CDR2 is SNEGSKA (reference sequence). Unmatched junction bases numbered 1, after V lost 3 bases and J lost 3 bases. The CDR3 is CSASDRGYEQYF. The CDR3 nucleotides are TGCAGTGCTAGTGACAGGGGCTACGAGCAGTACTTC.

The chain combines TRBV18 with TRBJ2-5, with TRBD1 identical over 9 bases. This CDR3 has 15 residues. Trimming removed 2 bases from V and 4 bases from J; junction bases left unmatched: 5. Germline V CDR1 and CDR2: KGHSH, LQKENI. The CDR3 nucleotides are TGTGCCAGCTCACCAGCGACAGGGGGGCGAGAGACCCAGTACTTC. It encodes CASSPATGGRETQYF.

The chain is built from TRBV18 and TRBJ1-3; TRBD1 matches 7 bases. V lost 5 bases to trimming and J lost 5 bases; unmatched junction nucleotides: 3. From germline, CDR1 is KGHSH and CDR2 LQKENI. The CDR3 covers 13 residues. The CDR3 loop is CASSRGQRNTIYF. DNA of the CDR3: TGTGCCAGCTCAAGGGGGCAAAGAAACACCATATATTTT.

The rearrangement links TRBV6-5 to TRBJ1-5, with 9 bases fitting TRBD1. CDR1 MNHEY and CDR2 SVGAGI come from the germline V gene. CDR3 size: 14 residues. The V and J ends lost 9 bases and 7 bases, in that order; junction bases with no gene match: 10. The CDR3 loop is CASGYGTGYQPQHF. The DNA for the CDR3 is TGTGCCAGTGGTTACGGGACAGGGTACCAGCCCCAGCATTTT.

This clone showed up just once. The chain has TRBV7-9 and TRBJ1-1; 8 nucleotides match TRBD1. In germline, CDR1 is SEHNR, CDR2 FQNEAQ (reference sequence). This CDR3 is built from 16 residues. V dropped 0 bases and J dropped 3; count of bases not matched to a gene: 6. The CDR3 spells CASSLAGQGWDTEAFF. The CDR3 DNA reads TGTGCCAGCAGCTTAGCCGGACAGGGTTGGGACACTGAAGCTTTCTTT.

J is TRBJ1-1 and V is TRBV29-1; D unclear. The CDR3 sequence is 13 residues long. Germline CDR1 and CDR2: SQVTM and ANQGSEA. V lost 1 base to trimming and J lost 6 bases, with 12 bases between them. CDR3 in amino acids: CSVEVSPRAEAFF. DNA for the CDR3: TGCAGCGTTGAAGTTTCCCCCCGGGCTGAAGCTTTCTTT. The entire variable domain, with the rest obtained from reference TRBV29-1 and TRBJ1-1, is as follows: SAVISQKPSRDICQRGTSLTIQCQVDSQVTMMFWYRQQPGQSLTLIATANQGSEATYESGFVIDKFPISRPNLTFSTLTVSNMSPEDSSIYLCSVEVSPRAEAFFGQGTRLTVV.

In nucleotides, the CDR3 is TGTGCCAGCAGCCCGGACCGGGGGTGGGAGACCCAGTACTTC. As protein: CASSPDRGWETQYF. The chain combines TRBV11-3 with TRBJ2-5; tentatively, D is TRBD2 (6 bases). Germline-derived CDR1 and CDR2 are SGHNT and YENEEA. Between the trimmed V and J ends, which lost 5 bases and 5 bases, there was a span of 15 bases. CDR3 length: 14 amino acids.

This rearrangement joins TRBV30 to TRBJ1-5, with 7 bases matching TRBD1. J gave up 2 bases and V 0 bases, and 7 bases lay outside the gene matches. CDR3 length equals 16 residues. Germline values: CDR1 GTSNPN, CDR2 SVGIG (reference sequence). This chain's CDR3 is CAWSVPRGLGNQPQHF. In nucleotides, the CDR3 is TGTGCCTGGAGTGTGCCCAGGGGGTTAGGCAATCAGCCCCAGCATTTT.